This TCR beta chain was sequenced in a study of cytomegalovirus exposure and HLA in healthy donors. Whole-study results and caveats: Donors belonging to an Asian-associated ancestry cluster reportedly showed fewer N-insertions in productive TCRs than the roughly 680-donor mean, according to what a later analysis found. It was only CMV serostatus that was available as immune exposure information. Rarity held for most TCR sequences, but there were some public TCRs that occurred in many donors.

This clone was counted a few times. Antigen: not known. This CDR3 contains 15 residues. Trimming stripped 0 bases from V and 7 bases from J, with 14 bases between. CDR1 and CDR2 from the germline V gene are SGHAT and FQNNGV. PCR was performed using 60 Vbeta and 13 Jbeta primers. Method: immunoSEQ multiplex PCR; TCRdb's copy keeps in-frame clones and lacks some. This repertoire shows 180,000 or so clones, around four fifths found once; its top ten account for more than 1.4%. The chain links TRBV11-2 to TRBJ2-3; D not certain. This TCR was sampled from a man aged 18 to 29 in good health and CMV-seronegative. The sequenced sample was PBMCs. The CDR3 DNA is TGTGCCAGCAGCTTAGATAGAACTAACGAACATACGCAGTATTTT. It encodes CASSLDRTNEHTQYF. The whole variable domain, remainder taken from reference TRBV11-2 and TRBJ2-3, is EAGVAQSPRYKIIEKRQSVAFWCNPISGHATLYWYQQILGQGPKLLIQFQNNGVVDDSQLPKDRFSAERLKGVDSTLKIQPAKLEDSAVYLCASSLDRTNEHTQYFGPGTRLTVL.